These 9 T cell receptor beta chains share one sample of origin, sequenced in a study of regulatory T cells in long-lasting Graves disease. Described time point: newly diagnosed GD, antithyroid drugs for less than 3 months. RNA isolated from PBMCs was used to make the TCR library. iRepertoire HTBI primers and Arm-PCR of CDR3 regions built TCR beta libraries. TCRdb itself ran the multiplex PCR reads through MiXCR, one entry per CDR3 protein. The data contain about 420,000 distinct CDR3 sequences, roughly 17% of them singletons. The sample was also linked to a second study, of T cells in Graves' hyperthyroidism and ophthalmopathy.

Source: peripheral blood mononuclear cells (PBMCs), taken at new diagnosis, from a patient treated with antithyroid drugs. These receptors originate from a woman under 30 with Graves disease.

Concerning this clonotype: A much larger clonotype is one base distant, so this may be a read error. The V and J genes are TRBV7-8 and TRBJ2-7, with 7 bases lining up with TRBD2. This CDR3 comprises 12 residues. The germline CDR1 and CDR2 sequences are SGHVS and FQNEAQ. This CDR3 is CVSGTGLGEQYF. The DNA for the CDR3 is TGTGTCAGCGGAACCGGACTAGGCGAGCAGTACTTC.

The table lists this clonotype with many counts. V gene TRBV6-1 combines with J gene TRBJ2-1, with TRBD2 identical over 7 bases. V lost 7 bases to trimming and J lost 3 bases; unmatched junction nucleotides: 6. Germline CDR1 and CDR2: MNHNS and SASEGT. The CDR3 covers 14 residues. CDR3 protein: CASISSGLYNEQFF. CDR3 coding DNA: TGTGCCAGCATTAGTAGCGGGCTCTACAATGAGCAGTTCTTC.

This clonotype was recorded a few times. The rearrangement links TRBV29-1 to TRBJ2-1; D might be TRBD1 (5 bases). This CDR3 has 15 residues. Trimming removed 0 bases at V and 3 bases at J, with 12 bases between. Per the germline V gene, CDR1 is SQVTM and CDR2 is ANQGSEA. In DNA form, the CDR3 reads TGCAGCGTTGAAGATTTACTACAGGTCTACAATGAGCAGTTCTTC. Amino acids: CSVEDLLQVYNEQFF.

This chain joins TRBV5-8 and TRBJ1-5; D ambiguous. CDR1 is SGHTS, CDR2 YDEGEE, per germline. CDR3 length: 15 amino acids. Trimming removed 5 bases from V and 1 base from J, with 13 bases in between. The DNA for the CDR3 is TGTGCCAGCAGTTTCCGGTGGAGGAGCAATCAGCCCCAGCATTTT. This encodes CASSFRWRSNQPQHF.

This clonotype was detected many times. The CDR3 loop is CASSQRTDNNEQFF. In DNA form, the CDR3 reads TGCGCCAGCAGCCAACGGACAGACAACAATGAGCAGTTCTTC. This chain connects TRBV4-1 to TRBJ2-1; D perhaps matches TRBD1 (6 bases). Between the trimmed V and J ends, which lost 2 bases and 5 bases, there was a span of 10 bases. The germline V gene encodes CDR1 MGHRA and CDR2 YSYEKL. This CDR3 has 14 residues.

In its sample, this clonotype was seen many times. The chain has TRBV14 and TRBJ1-2; 7 nucleotides align to TRBD1. CDR3 length equals 14 residues. Germline CDR1 is SGHDN and CDR2 is FVKESK. V shed 0 bases, J shed 11 bases, and the junction held 9 bases outside the gene matches. DNA of the CDR3: TGTGCCAGCAGCCAAGATACAGGGGCGGTTAGTTACACCTTC. The encoded protein is CASSQDTGAVSYTF.

This clonotype has more than one count but fewer than ten. This chain connects TRBV10-2 to TRBJ1-2; D might be TRBD1 (5 bases). This CDR3 is 13 amino acids long. The V end was cut by 4 bases, the J end by 4 bases, with 10 bases between. Germline CDR1 WSHSY, CDR2 SAAADI. The CDR3 here is CASSADRSYGYTF. The DNA for the CDR3 is TGCGCCAGCAGTGCCGACAGATCCTATGGCTACACCTTC.

The rearrangement links TRBV28 to TRBJ1-5; D perhaps matches TRBD1 (5 bases). Trimming took off 6 bases at V and 7 bases at J, with 31 bases between the two ends. The CDR3 length is 19 residues. Germline loops: CDR1 MDHEN, CDR2 SYDVKM. Here the CDR3 DNA reads TGTGCCAGCAGGTCAGGTTCTTTGAGCGGGGAGGGACGGGGACAGCCCCAGCATTTT. Its protein product is CASRSGSLSGEGRGQPQHF.

Concerning this clonotype itself: A far larger clone is just one base off, so this is likely a read error. The chain joins TRBV2 to TRBJ1-1; tentative D call: TRBD1 (6 bases). Trimming took off 5 bases at V and 10 bases at J, with 20 bases between the two ends. The CDR3 spans 14 residues. The germline V gene encodes CDR1 SNHLY and CDR2 FYNNEI. As DNA, the CDR3 is TGTGCCAGCAGTCCCCGCTGGGGGGCAATGAGAGCTTTCTTT. It specifies CASSPRWGAMRAFF.